The subject of this entry is one TCR beta chain. The CDR3 is made up of 15 amino acids. J was trimmed by 2 bases and V by 6 bases; bases with no gene match: 6. Germline CDR1 SQVTM, CDR2 ANQGSEA. Authors' methods: The assay estimated nucleated cells by amplifying reference gene primers. Assay used: immunoSEQ multiplex PCR; TCRdb lists only in-frame clones, some missing. V, J and clone size derive from that table, while D and trimming were established from the DNA sequence. The sample has about 310,000 clones; around 87% are singletons. The entry originates in a study of blood T cell repertoires in COVID-19. Study context: The United States, Italy and Spain were the sources of the acute and convalescent COVID-19 samples. T cells, B-cell-depleted T cells, or PBMCs supplied cDNA or gDNA.

The rearrangement links TRBV29-1 to TRBJ2-3; TRBD2 matches at 12 bases. The clonotype comes from a man aged 45-65 years with active or convalescent COVID-19. The sequenced sample consisted of peripheral blood. CDR3 coding DNA: TGCAGCGTCGCTAGACTAGCGGGAGACACAGATACGCAGTATTTT. Translating gives CSVARLAGDTDTQYF.